Listed below are T cell receptor beta chains from one sample, sequenced in a study of beta chain features in type 1 diabetes. Profiling relied on immunoSEQ multiplex PCR, and the TCRdb table lists in-frame clones only, not all of them. The table shows 300,000 to 350,000 clones, with roughly 8.8% occurring only once. Sequencing used central memory CD4+ T cells from blood. The receptors derive from a man between 25 and 39 years old with type 1 diabetes. Each CDR3 is given with its conserved first and last residue. A D gene is named only where the DNA matches it firmly. Clone size is stated in some rows and not others, as once, few, many or a class when expanded.

size | D | J | V | DNA | CDR3
. | TRBD1 | TRBJ2-5 | TRBV19 | TGTGCCAGTAGTATAGATTCTTCAGGGGGCCAAGAGACCCAGTACTTC | CASSIDSSGGQETQYF
many | TRBD2 | TRBJ2-5 | TRBV2 | TGTGCCAGCACAACTAGCGGGGGGGCCCCACAAGAGACCCAGTACTTC | CASTTSGGAPQETQYF
few | . | TRBJ2-5 | TRBV18 | TGTGCCAGCTCACCCCAGGGGAAGGAGACCCAGTACTTC | CASSPQGKETQYF
few | TRBD2 | TRBJ2-5 | TRBV7-2 | TGTGCCAGCAGCTTAGGACTAGCCGTGGAGACCCAGTACTTC | CASSLGLAVETQYF
many | . | TRBJ2-6 | TRBV5-1 | TGCGCCAGCAGTCCTACGACAGGCCAGAGCTCTGGGGCCAACGTCCTGACTTTC | CASSPTTGQSSGANVLTF
. | TRBD1 | TRBJ1-2 | TRBV5-6 | TGTGCCAGCAGCTTATTTCTCGGGACAGGGGATGGCTACACCTTC | CASSLFLGTGDGYTF
. | . | TRBJ1-6 | TRBV6-5 | TGTGCCAGCAGAACAGGGTACTCACCCCTCCACTTT | CASRTGYSPLHF
. | . | TRBJ2-7 | TRBV7-9 | TGTGCCAGCAGCTTAGGGCTGGGACGCCACGAGCAGTACTTC | CASSLGLGRHEQYF
once | . | TRBJ2-6 | TRBV7-2 | TGTGCCAGCAGCTTTGAGGCCCAGGACAACGTCCTGACTTTC | CASSFEAQDNVLTF
few | TRBD1 | TRBJ1-5 | TRBV2 | TGTGCCAGCAGGGGACAGGTTAATCAGCCCCAGCATTTT | CASRGQVNQPQHF
once | TRBD1 | TRBJ1-4 | TRBV5-1 | TGCGCCAGCAGTACCGGGACAGGGGACGAAAAACTGTTTTTT | CASSTGTGDEKLFF
. | . | TRBJ2-7 | TRBV7-8 | TGTGCCAGCAGCTTAGCGGACGAGCAGTACTTC | CASSLADEQYF
many | TRBD1 | TRBJ2-7 | TRBV5-1 | TGCGCCAGCAGGGGGACAGTTTCCTCCTACGAGCAGTACTTC | CASRGTVSSYEQYF
. | TRBD1 | TRBJ1-2 | TRBV4-3 | TGCGCCAGCAGCCACTCACAGGGGGGATTCTATGGCTACACCTTC | CASSHSQGGFYGYTF
. | TRBD1 | TRBJ2-1 | TRBV19 | TGTGCCAGTAGACGACAGGGGTTCAATGAGCAGTTCTTC | CASRRQGFNEQFF
. | . | TRBJ1-2 | TRBV4-3 | TGCGCCAGCAGCCAAGCTATGGGACGGGACGACTATGGCTACACCTTC | CASSQAMGRDDYGYTF
many | . | TRBJ2-6 | TRBV5-4 | TGTGCCAGCAGCCAGGGGAACGGACCCTCTGGGGCCAACGTCCTGACTTTC | CASSQGNGPSGANVLTF
. | . | TRBJ1-4 | TRBV4-3 | TGCGCCAGCAGCCATTCAGGGCAGCCGGCGCAACTGTTTTTT | CASSHSGQPAQLFF
. | . | TRBJ2-1 | TRBV7-2 | TGTGCCAGCAGCATAGCCTCCGGGACACAGTACAATGAGCAGTTCTTC | CASSIASGTQYNEQFF
few | TRBD2 | TRBJ2-5 | TRBV4-1 | TGCGCCAGCAGCCTCGGAGCGGGGGCGGTCGGGGAGACCCAGTACTTC | CASSLGAGAVGETQYF
. | TRBD1 | TRBJ1-1 | TRBV18 | TGTGCCAGCTCCCACGGACAGGACAACACTGAAGCTTTCTTT | CASSHGQDNTEAFF
. | . | TRBJ1-4 | TRBV7-2 | TGTGCCAGCAGCTGGGCCGGCCAGAATGGTGAAAAACTGTTTTTT | CASSWAGQNGEKLFF